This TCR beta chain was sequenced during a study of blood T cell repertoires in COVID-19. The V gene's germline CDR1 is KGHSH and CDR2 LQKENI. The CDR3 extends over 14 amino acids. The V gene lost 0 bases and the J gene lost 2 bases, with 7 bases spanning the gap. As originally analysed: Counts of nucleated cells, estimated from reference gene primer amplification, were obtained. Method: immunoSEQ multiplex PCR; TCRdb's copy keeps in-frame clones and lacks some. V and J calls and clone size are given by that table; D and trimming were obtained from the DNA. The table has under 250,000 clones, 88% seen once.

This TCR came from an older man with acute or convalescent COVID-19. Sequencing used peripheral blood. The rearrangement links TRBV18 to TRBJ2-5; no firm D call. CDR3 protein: CASSPPEPQETQYF. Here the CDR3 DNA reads TGTGCCAGCTCACCACCCGAGCCGCAAGAGACCCAGTACTTC.